This passage covers 20 T cell receptor beta chains from one sample sequenced in a study of blood T cells in healthy people across ages. For the second PCR, which ran for 7 to 11 cycles, a sample-barcoded 5' primer and a J-beta primer mix were used. TCRdb ran MiXCR on the 5' RACE reads and lists one entry per CDR3 protein. This table holds about a million distinct CDR3 sequences, 35% to 45% found once. Source material: blood. All receptors derive from a young man in good health.

This clonotype has a handful of counts. The V call is TRBV4-3, the J call TRBJ1-2; 8 positions match TRBD1. The CDR3 runs 15 residues. With 2 bases clipped from V and 8 bases from J, the junction kept 10 bases outside the gene matches. Per the germline V gene, CDR1 is LGHNA and CDR2 is YSLEER. CDR3 bases: TGCGCCAGCAGCCAACTAGGGGTACAGGGGGACGGCTACACCTTC. Protein product: CASSQLGVQGDGYTF.

This clonotype was seen only once. The V gene is TRBV28, the J gene TRBJ1-1; possible D gene TRBD1, 5 bases. This CDR3 is 17 amino acids long. The germline V and J ends were trimmed by 7 bases and 2 bases, with 23 bases remaining between them. CDR1 MDHEN and CDR2 SYDVKM come from the germline V gene. Written as DNA, the CDR3 is TGTGCCAGCATCCAAGGCCCGGTCCTGGGGCCTAACACTGAAGCTTTCTTT. Its translation: CASIQGPVLGPNTEAFF.

The chain couples TRBV9 to TRBJ2-1; the D is unclear. The CDR3 has 13 amino acids. The germline V gene has CDR1 SGDLS and CDR2 YYNGEE. Trimming removed 1 base at V and 7 bases at J, with 9 bases between. CDR3 sequence reads: CASSVTTANEQFF. In DNA, the CDR3 is TGTGCCAGCAGCGTAACCACAGCAAATGAGCAGTTCTTC.

The rearrangement joins TRBV7-3 to TRBJ1-6; no clear D gene. This CDR3 is built from 14 residues. CDR1 and CDR2 from the germline V gene are SGHTA and FQGTGA. Trimming pared 5 bases from V and 9 bases from J, leaving 14 bases between. The CDR3: CASSAGVDSSPLHF. CDR3 in DNA: TGTGCCAGCAGCGCCGGTGTGGATAGTTCACCCCTCCACTTT.

This clonotype was detected only a few times. V is TRBV20-1 and J is TRBJ2-3; 11 bases are shared with TRBD2. This CDR3 region has 17 residues. V lost 2 bases, J lost 0 bases, and 7 bases stayed unmatched. Germline V gives CDR1 DFQATT, CDR2 SNEGSKA (reference sequence). The CDR3 nucleotides read TGCAGTGCTAGATCTAGCGGGGGGTCCCCTAGCACAGATACGCAGTATTTT. It specifies CSARSSGGSPSTDTQYF.

The chain recombines TRBV7-2 with TRBJ2-7; 7 nucleotides align to TRBD1. Trimming removed 4 bases from V and 0 bases from J; junction bases left unmatched: 9. From germline, CDR1 is SGHTA and CDR2 FQGNSA. The CDR3 runs to 16 residues. In nucleotides, the CDR3 is TGTGCCAGCAGCTCGGACAGGCTCTTACCCTCCTACGAGCAGTACTTC. It yields the protein CASSSDRLLPSYEQYF. Supplemented by reference TRBV7-2 and TRBJ2-7, the full variable domain reads GAGVSQSPSNKVTEKGKDVELRCDPISGHTALYWYRQSLGQGLEFLIYFQGNSAPDKSGLPSDRFSAERTGGSVSTLTIQRTQQEDSAVYLCASSSDRLLPSYEQYFGPGTRLTVT.

This clonotype was seen a handful of times. J is TRBJ2-1 and V is TRBV12-3 or TRBV12-4; 9 nucleotides line up with TRBD2. The ends lost 2 bases at V and 3 bases at J; junction bases unmatched: 5. The CDR3 has 16 amino acids. CDR3 DNA: TGTGCCAGCAGTTTAAGGGCGGGGGGGGGCTACAATGAGCAGTTCTTC. Translation: CASSLRAGGGYNEQFF.

V gene TRBV28 combines with J gene TRBJ2-1; D is unresolved. V lost 9 bases, J lost 8 bases, and 11 bases lay in between. The CDR3 contains 11 residues. Germline V gene lookup returns CDR1 MDHEN and CDR2 SYDVKM. The CDR3 region has the DNA TGTGCCAGTGAGGTACGCGATGAGCAGTTCTTC. Its translation: CASEVRDEQFF.

This clonotype was counted only a few times. This chain connects TRBV7-9 to TRBJ1-2; D remains ambiguous. Germline CDR1 is SEHNR and CDR2 is FQNEAQ (reference sequence). V was trimmed by 5 bases and J by 4 bases, leaving 23 bases between them. CDR3 size: 17 residues. The CDR3 loop reads CASSLYLDPKRIYGYTF. The CDR3 region has the DNA TGTGCCAGCAGCCTTTACTTAGATCCGAAGCGGATCTATGGCTACACCTTC.

There are many counts of this clonotype. The rearrangement uses TRBV2 and TRBJ1-1; D is unclear. Per the germline V gene, CDR1 is SNHLY and CDR2 is FYNNEI. CDR3 length equals 13 residues. V gave up 3 bases and J gave up 6 bases, with 11 bases separating them. The CDR3: CASSERYAAEAFF. DNA for the CDR3: TGTGCCAGCAGTGAGAGATACGCGGCTGAAGCTTTCTTT.

This clonotype was found a few times. The rearrangement links TRBV30 to TRBJ1-6; the D is unclear. The V end was cut by 3 bases, the J end by 0 bases, with 12 bases between. Germline CDR1 and CDR2: GTSNPN and SVGIG (reference sequence). This CDR3 spans 16 amino acids. The CDR3 is CAWRPWMSSYNSPLHF. CDR3 bases: TGTGCCTGGAGACCTTGGATGAGCTCCTATAATTCACCCCTCCACTTT.

V gene TRBV12-3 or TRBV12-4 combines with J gene TRBJ2-2, with TRBD2 identical over 10 bases. Trimming took 2 bases from V and 3 from J; bases not matched to a gene: 6. The CDR3 spans 17 residues. CDR3 bases: TGTGCCAGCAGTTTACCGAGCGGGGGGGCTGACACCGGGGAGCTGTTTTTT. As protein: CASSLPSGGADTGELFF.

In this sample, this clonotype turned up a few times. V usage is TRBV5-1 and J usage is TRBJ2-5; 9 nucleotides line up with TRBD2. The length of the CDR3 is 13 residues. V shed 6 bases, J shed 0 bases, and the junction held 0 bases outside the gene matches. The germline V gene has CDR1 SGHRS and CDR2 YFSETQ. CDR3 sequence reads: CASKRGDQETQYF. The CDR3 region has the DNA TGCGCCAGCAAGCGGGGGGACCAAGAGACCCAGTACTTC.

In this sample, this clonotype turned up a few times. The chain recombines TRBV25-1 with TRBJ1-4, with 7 bases matching TRBD1. The V gene's germline CDR1 is MGHDK and CDR2 SYGVNS. V gave up 4 bases and J gave up 6 bases; unmatched junction bases: 5. The CDR3 has 14 amino acids. The CDR3 DNA follows: TGTGCCAGCAGTGGGCGGGACAGTTATGAAAAACTGTTTTTT. This encodes CASSGRDSYEKLFF.

The CDR3 DNA reads TGTGCCAGCAGCCAGACGCTAGAAAAACTGTTTTTT. Translated, it gives CASSQTLEKLFF. The chain joins TRBV14 to TRBJ1-4; no reliable D call. The CDR3 is made up of 12 amino acids. CDR1 and CDR2 (germline): SGHDN, FVKESK. The V and J ends lost 3 bases and 8 bases respectively, with 7 bases between them.

This clonotype has more than one count but fewer than ten. The V call is TRBV5-1, the J call TRBJ1-2; TRBD1 matches 9 bases. With 2 bases clipped from V and 6 bases from J, the junction kept 14 bases outside the gene matches. This CDR3 comprises 17 residues. From germline, CDR1 is SGHRS and CDR2 YFSETQ. The CDR3 nucleotides read TGCGCCAGCAGCTTTTTCCCCATGGGGACAGGGATGAATGGCTACACCTTC. It specifies CASSFFPMGTGMNGYTF. Full variable domain (remainder filled in from reference TRBV5-1 and TRBJ1-2): KAGVTQTPRYLIKTRGQQVTLSCSPISGHRSVSWYQQTPGQGLQFLFEYFSETQRNKGNFPGRFSGRQFSNSRSEMNVSTLELGDSALYLCASSFFPMGTGMNGYTFGSGTRLTVV.

The chain couples TRBV4-3 to TRBJ1-1; 9 nucleotides align to TRBD1. J gave up 6 bases and V 2 bases, and 7 bases lay outside the gene matches. The CDR3 length is 15 residues. Germline assignment: CDR1 LGHNA and CDR2 YSLEER. The CDR3 spells CASSQSIQGASEAFF. Written as DNA, the CDR3 is TGCGCCAGCAGCCAATCGATACAGGGGGCCTCTGAAGCTTTCTTT.

The J gene is TRBJ2-1, the V gene TRBV4-1, with D hard to call. CDR3 length: 17 amino acids. V dropped 0 bases and J dropped 3 bases, with 15 bases sitting between them. Germline V gene sequence: CDR1 MGHRA, CDR2 YSYEKL. CDR3 DNA sequence: TGCGCCAGCAGCCAAGAAGAGGCAGAGAGGATCTACAATGAGCAGTTCTTC. Residues: CASSQEEAERIYNEQFF.

With regard to this clonotype: Given a much more abundant clone one base away, this may be a read error. The rearrangement uses TRBV7-9 and TRBJ2-5, with 10 positions matching TRBD1. Unmatched junction bases numbered 19, after V lost 1 base and J lost 11 bases. The CDR3 extends over 18 amino acids. Germline V gene data show CDR1 as SEHNR and CDR2 as FQNEAQ (reference sequence). DNA of the CDR3: TGTGCCAGCAGCTTAGTCGGACGGGGACAGGGGAAGCACAATGAGCAGTACTTC. Translating it yields CASSLVGRGQGKHNEQYF.

This clonotype has more than one count but fewer than ten. This chain uses TRBV7-2 with TRBJ1-1; D remains ambiguous. The V and J ends lost 5 bases and 5 bases respectively, with 15 bases between them. The CDR3 extends over 14 amino acids. Germline V gene sequence: CDR1 SGHTA, CDR2 FQGNSA. The DNA of the CDR3 is TGTGCCAGCAGCATCGGGTCCTTCATTACTGAAGCTTTCTTT. It translates to CASSIGSFITEAFF.